The 22 T cell receptor beta chains below all came from one sample that was sequenced in a study of Tregs in tolerant kidney transplant recipients. Some clones are missing from TCRdb's copy, which holds only in-frame ones; the method was immunoSEQ multiplex PCR. The table shows 90,000 or so clones, with around 94% occurring only once. The specimen was CD8+ T cells from blood. Receptor source: a human donor in good health.

The rearrangement uses TRBV27 and TRBJ2-1, with D uncertain. Per germline, CDR1 MNHEY and CDR2 SMNVEV (reference sequence). V was trimmed by 6 bases and J by 7 bases, leaving 13 bases between them. The CDR3 extends over 13 amino acids. The CDR3 region has the DNA TGTGCCAGCAGCTCCAGTCCCCCAAATGAGCAGTTCTTC. Protein sequence: CASSSSPPNEQFF.

The rearrangement links TRBV6-5 to TRBJ1-2; perhaps TRBD1 as D (5 bases). Germline CDR1 reads MNHEY; CDR2 reads SVGAGI. The CDR3 sequence is 13 residues long. Between the trimmed V and J ends, which lost 6 bases and 0 bases, there was a span of 8 bases. The CDR3 nucleotides read TGTGCCAGCAGGCCGGACACTAACTATGGCTACACCTTC. It specifies CASRPDTNYGYTF.

J is TRBJ1-1 and V is TRBV6-1; D is undetermined. Germline-derived CDR1 and CDR2 are MNHNS and SASEGT. V was trimmed by 1 base and J by 0 bases, leaving 9 bases between them. This CDR3 has 15 amino acids. Written as DNA, the CDR3 is TGTGCCAGCAGTGAAGGGAAAGATATGAACACTGAAGCTTTCTTT. This encodes CASSEGKDMNTEAFF.

V is TRBV9 and J is TRBJ2-1, with 8 positions matching TRBD1. V lost 3 bases to trimming and J lost 2 bases; unmatched junction nucleotides: 13. Germline V gives CDR1 SGDLS, CDR2 YYNGEE. The CDR3 runs 18 residues. The CDR3 protein is CASSGAGRQGATYNEQFF. In DNA, the CDR3 is TGTGCCAGCAGCGGCGCGGGCCGGCAGGGGGCGACCTACAATGAGCAGTTCTTC.

This rearrangement joins TRBV18 to TRBJ1-3; 11 bases align to TRBD1. In germline, CDR1 is KGHSH, CDR2 LQKENI. This CDR3 spans 19 amino acids. With V trimmed by 2 bases and J by 0 bases, 9 bases remained unmatched. The CDR3 region has the DNA TGTGCCAGCTCACCAGGACAGGGGGCTCGGGAAGACTCTGGAAACACCATATATTTT. Protein sequence: CASSPGQGAREDSGNTIYF.

This chain uses TRBV29-1 with TRBJ2-3; D could derive from TRBD1 or TRBD2 (6 bases each). The CDR3 runs 13 residues. The germline V gene encodes CDR1 SQVTM and CDR2 ANQGSEA. V lost 3 bases and J 4 bases, leaving 11 bases between the germline ends. In nucleotides, the CDR3 is TGCAGCGTTGATTTGGGGGGCGCAGATACGCAGTATTTT. Residues: CSVDLGGADTQYF.

The rearrangement links TRBV6-5 to TRBJ2-2, with TRBD2 identical over 11 bases. The CDR3 has 16 amino acids. The germline CDR1 and CDR2 sequences are MNHEY and SVGAGI. J was trimmed by 6 bases and V by 2 bases; bases with no gene match: 5. The CDR3, as DNA: TGTGCCAGCAGTTACGGTCTAGCGGGAGGCTCCGGGGAGCTGTTTTTT. Translation: CASSYGLAGGSGELFF.

The gene calls are TRBV29-1 and TRBJ2-1, with D hard to call. Germline V gene sequence: CDR1 SQVTM, CDR2 ANQGSEA. This CDR3 contains 11 residues. V lost 6 bases, J lost 4 bases, and 7 bases lay in between. CDR3 DNA: TGCAGCGTCCCCAGGTACAATGAGCAGTTCTTC. Protein: CSVPRYNEQFF.

The gene calls are TRBV5-4 and TRBJ1-1; maybe TRBD1 (5 bases). This CDR3 is 17 amino acids long. V dropped 2 bases and J dropped 0 bases, with 17 bases sitting between them. CDR1 is SGHNT and CDR2 is YYREEE in the germline V gene (reference sequence). The chain's CDR3 is CASSLSKEGIMNTEAFF. CDR3 bases: TGTGCCAGCAGCTTATCTAAGGAGGGGATTATGAACACTGAAGCTTTCTTT.

This rearrangement joins TRBV6-6 to TRBJ2-7; 9 bases match TRBD1. V shed 3 bases and J 4 bases; nucleotides not matched to a gene: 7. In germline, CDR1 is MNHNY, CDR2 SVGAGI (reference sequence). The CDR3 is 15 residues long. CDR3 in amino acids: CASSYGQGIGYEQYF. For the CDR3, the DNA is TGTGCCAGCAGTTATGGACAGGGGATAGGGTACGAGCAGTACTTC.

The J gene is TRBJ2-7, the V gene TRBV19; D call uncertain. The V end was cut by 3 bases, the J end by 0 bases, with 9 bases between. Germline CDR1 and CDR2: LNHDA and SQIVND (reference sequence). The CDR3 sequence is 14 residues long. The CDR3 protein is CASSIYPGSYEQYF. The CDR3 nucleotides are TGTGCCAGTAGTATTTACCCCGGCTCCTACGAGCAGTACTTC.

This chain joins TRBV11-2 and TRBJ2-5, with D possibly being TRBD1 (6 bases). CDR1 SGHAT and CDR2 FQNNGV come from the germline V gene. The CDR3 sequence is 14 residues long. Trimming removed 2 bases from V and 5 bases from J, with 12 bases in between. The CDR3 bases are TGTGCCAGCAGCTTAACAACAGGGTTGGAGACCCAGTACTTC. It yields the protein CASSLTTGLETQYF.

A note on this clone: This sample includes further DNA sequences coding for the same CDR3. The V call is TRBV30, the J call TRBJ2-1, with D possibly called TRBD1 or TRBD2 (5 bases each). Germline V lookup: CDR1 GTSNPN, CDR2 SVGIG (reference sequence). The CDR3 contains 11 residues. Trimming left V 8 bases short and J 4 bases short, with 9 bases between. DNA of the CDR3: TGTGCCGCCGAGGGGTACAATGAGCAGTTCTTC. This sequence encodes CAAEGYNEQFF.

This chain uses TRBV5-6 with TRBJ1-5; weak D call: TRBD1 (5 bases). V lost 0 bases, J lost 0 bases, and 13 bases lay in between. CDR3 length: 17 amino acids. Germline values: CDR1 SGHDT, CDR2 YYEEEE. For the CDR3, the DNA is TGTGCCAGCAGCTTGGGCCAGGGTCCTTATAGCAATCAGCCCCAGCATTTT. It yields the protein CASSLGQGPYSNQPQHF.

The gene calls are TRBV5-5 and TRBJ1-2; the match to TRBD1 covers 7 bases. Germline assignment: CDR1 SGHKS and CDR2 YYEKEE (reference sequence). The length of the CDR3 is 14 residues. Trimming at V came to 4 bases and at J to 3 bases, leaving 6 bases not matched to a gene. This chain's CDR3 is CASSHRQGDYGYTF. CDR3 DNA: TGTGCCAGCAGCCACCGACAGGGAGACTATGGCTACACCTTC.

In its sample, this clone was seen once. This chain uses TRBV9 with TRBJ2-1; no firm D call. The CDR3 runs to 10 residues. V dropped 3 bases and J dropped 10 bases, with 5 bases sitting between them. CDR1 is SGDLS and CDR2 is YYNGEE in the germline V gene. The CDR3 DNA follows: TGTGCCAGCAGCGCCCGCGAGCAGTTCTTC. Protein sequence: CASSAREQFF.

The J gene is TRBJ2-1, the V gene TRBV9; 7 bases agree with TRBD2. Trimming at V came to 4 bases and at J to 1 base, leaving 11 bases not matched to a gene. The germline gives CDR1 SGDLS, CDR2 YYNGEE. The CDR3 contains 17 residues. The CDR3 loop is CASSSSPNGGSYNEQFF. The CDR3, as DNA: TGTGCCAGCAGCTCCAGCCCGAACGGGGGGTCCTACAATGAGCAGTTCTTC.

This chain links TRBV4-2 with TRBJ2-5; 8 bases map to TRBD1. CDR3 length: 17 residues. Germline CDR1 is LGHNA and CDR2 is YNFKEQ. V was pared by 0 bases and J by 5 bases, with 11 bases of the junction left unmatched. Here the CDR3 reads CASSQDPGTGWPETQYF. The CDR3 DNA reads as TGTGCCAGCAGCCAAGATCCCGGGACAGGATGGCCGGAGACCCAGTACTTC.

The count of this clone is one. This chain uses TRBV19 with TRBJ2-3; 8 positions match TRBD1. The trim removed 7 bases at V and 4 bases at J, leaving 10 bases unmatched. The length of the CDR3 is 15 residues. Looked up from germline, CDR1 is LNHDA and CDR2 is SQIVND (reference sequence). CDR3 region: CASTWGAGGADTQYF. Written as DNA, the CDR3 is TGTGCCAGTACGTGGGGAGCAGGGGGCGCAGATACGCAGTATTTT.

J is TRBJ1-1 and V is TRBV4-1; a weak D match, TRBD1 (6 bases). In germline, CDR1 is MGHRA, CDR2 YSYEKL. V dropped 2 bases and J dropped 5 bases, with 21 bases sitting between them. The CDR3 is 17 residues long. The chain's CDR3 is CASSQPMTGRRGTEAFF. CDR3 DNA: TGCGCCAGCAGCCAACCTATGACAGGCAGGCGAGGGACTGAAGCTTTCTTT.

This clone was recorded only once. The chain links TRBV7-2 to TRBJ2-7, with TRBD2 matching 8 bases. The germline V gene has CDR1 SGHTA and CDR2 FQGNSA. The CDR3 extends over 17 amino acids. V dropped 1 base and J dropped 0; count of bases not matched to a gene: 8. CDR3 loop: CASSLGIGSGSSYEQYF. The CDR3 DNA follows: TGTGCCAGCAGCTTAGGGATCGGAAGCGGGAGCTCCTACGAGCAGTACTTC.

The chain uses TRBV29-1 and TRBJ2-7, with D tentatively TRBD1 (6 bases). This CDR3 has 12 residues. V was pared by 4 bases and J by 2 bases, with 9 bases between. Germline V gives CDR1 SQVTM, CDR2 ANQGSEA. In DNA, the CDR3 is TGCAGCGTTGGTTCAGGGGCCTACGAGCAGTACTTC. Its protein product is CSVGSGAYEQYF.